This is a list of T cell receptor beta chains from one sample in a study of cytomegalovirus exposure and HLA in healthy donors. Assay used: immunoSEQ multiplex PCR; TCRdb lists only in-frame clones, some missing. The data show some 57,000 clones, with about two thirds seen just once and 19% held by the top ten. The sample taken for sequencing was PBMCs. The receptors shown here come from a woman aged 60-70 years in good health and CMV-seropositive. Both conserved end residues are part of each CDR3. The D gene is left open where the match is weak. Size tells how often a clone was seen (once, few, many) or the class of an expanded clone, and some rows leave it out.

J gene: TRBJ1-1
V gene: TRBV6-5
clone size: few
D gene: NA
CDR3 length: 13
CDR3 protein: CASSYKFGGEAFF
CDR3 DNA: TGTGCCAGCAGTTATAAGTTTGGAGGTGAAGCTTTCTTT

J gene: TRBJ1-1
V gene: TRBV2
clone size: NA
D gene: NA
CDR3 length: 14
CDR3 protein: CASSLGEGSTEAFF
CDR3 DNA: TGTGCCAGCAGCCTGGGGGAGGGATCCACTGAAGCTTTCTTT

J gene: TRBJ1-4
V gene: TRBV7-8
clone size: NA
D gene: TRBD1
CDR3 length: 15
CDR3 protein: CASSLGGTGYEKLFF
CDR3 DNA: TGTGCCAGCAGCTTAGGGGGGACAGGGTACGAAAAACTGTTTTTT

J gene: TRBJ1-5
V gene: TRBV19
clone size: NA
D gene: NA
CDR3 length: 16
CDR3 protein: CASSPLGRGSNQPQHF
CDR3 DNA: TGTGCCAGTAGCCCCCTCGGGAGGGGAAGCAATCAGCCCCAGCATTTT

J gene: TRBJ2-2
V gene: TRBV5-4
clone size: few
D gene: NA
CDR3 length: 13
CDR3 protein: CASSLLLTGELFF
CDR3 DNA: TGTGCCAGCAGCTTGCTGTTGACCGGGGAGCTGTTTTTT

J gene: TRBJ2-1
V gene: TRBV2
clone size: NA
D gene: TRBD2
CDR3 length: 15
CDR3 protein: CASKFAGVTYNEQFF
CDR3 DNA: TGTGCCAGCAAGTTTGCGGGGGTTACCTACAATGAGCAGTTCTTC

J gene: TRBJ1-1
V gene: TRBV29-1
clone size: NA
D gene: NA
CDR3 length: 12
CDR3 protein: CSVETLGQVAFF
CDR3 DNA: TGCAGCGTTGAAACGTTGGGGCAAGTAGCTTTCTTT

J gene: TRBJ2-1
V gene: TRBV28
clone size: few
D gene: NA
CDR3 length: 18
CDR3 protein: CASSLPLTGWSSYNEQFF
CDR3 DNA: TGTGCCAGCAGTCTTCCGCTCACAGGGTGGAGCTCCTACAATGAGCAGTTCTTC

J gene: TRBJ1-2
V gene: TRBV7-2
clone size: NA
D gene: NA
CDR3 length: 15
CDR3 protein: CASSPGAGRDGGYTF
CDR3 DNA: TGTGCCAGCAGCCCCGGTGCGGGTCGGGATGGCGGCTACACCTTC

J gene: TRBJ1-2
V gene: TRBV28
clone size: NA
D gene: TRBD1
CDR3 length: 16
CDR3 protein: CASSEGTGVGSYGYTF
CDR3 DNA: TGTGCCAGCAGTGAAGGGACAGGGGTTGGTAGCTATGGCTACACCTTC

J gene: TRBJ1-2
V gene: TRBV19
clone size: NA
D gene: NA
CDR3 length: 15
CDR3 protein: CASSPVDSRNYGYTF
CDR3 DNA: TGTGCCAGTAGTCCAGTGGACTCCCGAAACTATGGCTACACCTTC

J gene: TRBJ1-5
V gene: TRBV15
clone size: once
D gene: NA
CDR3 length: 13
CDR3 protein: CATSTGSNQPQHF
CDR3 DNA: TGTGCCACCAGCACGGGTAGCAATCAGCCCCAGCATTTT

J gene: TRBJ2-1
V gene: TRBV9
clone size: few
D gene: TRBD2
CDR3 length: 17
CDR3 protein: CASSAELSGGRYNEQFF
CDR3 DNA: TGTGCCAGCAGCGCTGAACTAAGCGGGGGAAGATACAATGAGCAGTTCTTC

J gene: TRBJ1-1
V gene: TRBV10-2
clone size: few
D gene: TRBD1
CDR3 length: 16
CDR3 protein: CASGTGGWRMNTEAFF
CDR3 DNA: TGCGCCAGCGGTACAGGGGGTTGGAGGATGAACACTGAAGCTTTCTTT

J gene: TRBJ1-3
V gene: TRBV6-1
clone size: few
D gene: TRBD1
CDR3 length: 15
CDR3 protein: CASSLTGGFGNTIYF
CDR3 DNA: TGTGCCAGCAGTCTAACAGGGGGCTTTGGAAACACCATATATTTT

J gene: TRBJ2-7
V gene: TRBV5-4
clone size: once
D gene: TRBD2
CDR3 length: 16
CDR3 protein: CASSLAGGGANYEQYF
CDR3 DNA: TGTGCCAGCAGCTTGGCTGGCGGGGGGGCCAACTACGAGCAGTACTTC

J gene: TRBJ2-3
V gene: TRBV19
clone size: few
D gene: NA
CDR3 length: 12
CDR3 protein: CATRGGGGTQYF
CDR3 DNA: TGTGCCACCCGAGGGGGTGGGGGTACGCAGTATTTT

J gene: TRBJ1-2
V gene: TRBV4-3
clone size: few
D gene: NA
CDR3 length: 16
CDR3 protein: CASSQDWAGGDYGYTF
CDR3 DNA: TGCGCCAGCAGCCAAGATTGGGCAGGCGGGGACTATGGCTACACCTTC

J gene: TRBJ1-2
V gene: TRBV6-5
clone size: NA
D gene: TRBD1
CDR3 length: 14
CDR3 protein: CASRLSGGIYGYTF
CDR3 DNA: TGTGCCAGCAGGCTTTCAGGGGGGATCTATGGCTACACCTTC

J gene: TRBJ2-5
V gene: TRBV2
clone size: NA
D gene: NA
CDR3 length: 16
CDR3 protein: CASSAALAGFAETQYF
CDR3 DNA: TGTGCCAGCAGTGCCGCCCTAGCTGGGTTTGCGGAGACCCAGTACTTC

J gene: TRBJ2-7
V gene: TRBV12-5
clone size: NA
D gene: NA
CDR3 length: 12
CDR3 protein: CASGSVYSEQYF
CDR3 DNA: TGTGCTAGTGGTTCTGTGTACAGCGAGCAGTACTTC

J gene: TRBJ1-1
V gene: TRBV2
clone size: NA
D gene: TRBD1
CDR3 length: 14
CDR3 protein: CASTPGQRNTEAFF
CDR3 DNA: TGTGCCAGCACACCGGGACAGAGGAACACTGAAGCTTTCTTT

J gene: TRBJ1-5
V gene: TRBV19
clone size: NA
D gene: TRBD1
CDR3 length: 15
CDR3 protein: CASSPGQERGQPQHF
CDR3 DNA: TGTGCCAGTAGTCCTGGACAGGAACGAGGCCAGCCCCAGCATTTT